The 9 T cell receptor beta chains below all came from one sample that was sequenced in a study of blood T cell repertoires in COVID-19. The assay was immunoSEQ multiplex PCR, and TCRdb's table has in-frame clones only and misses some. The sample shows 30,000 or so clones, around 91% of them seen only once. The sample consisted of peripheral blood. The receptors shown here come from a man in his 70s with active or convalescent COVID-19.

The chain recombines TRBV2 with TRBJ1-2; D may be TRBD1 (6 bases). This CDR3 comprises 17 residues. V shed 4 bases and J shed 4 bases, with 22 bases lying between them. The germline CDR1 and CDR2 sequences are SNHLY and FYNNEI. CDR3 sequence reads: CASSVRQALFVSYGYTF. CDR3 bases: TGTGCCAGCAGTGTACGACAGGCTTTATTCGTCAGCTATGGCTACACCTTC.

The V gene is TRBV6-5, the J gene TRBJ2-2, with D perhaps TRBD1 (5 bases). Germline V gene lookup returns CDR1 MNHEY and CDR2 SVGAGI. The CDR3 spans 15 residues. Trimming shortened V by 0 bases and J by 4 bases, and 9 bases separated the two germline ends. In DNA form, the CDR3 reads TGTGCCAGCAGTTACTCGAGACAGCGCACCGGGGAGCTGTTTTTT. Translating gives CASSYSRQRTGELFF.

The chain has TRBV24-1 and TRBJ1-2; TRBD1 matches at 12 bases. The ends lost 2 bases at V and 8 bases at J; junction bases unmatched: 2. The germline V gene encodes CDR1 KGHDR and CDR2 SFDVKD. The CDR3 spans 14 residues. DNA of the CDR3: TGTGCCACCAGTGATTCGGGACAGGGGGCGGGCTACACCTTC. It encodes CATSDSGQGAGYTF.

Only a few counts were recorded for this clone. The chain joins TRBV19 to TRBJ2-6; TRBD2 aligns across 8 bases. J was trimmed by 4 bases and V by 5 bases; bases with no gene match: 19. Germline V lookup: CDR1 LNHDA, CDR2 SQIVND (reference sequence). CDR3 size: 20 residues. CDR3 region: CASSPYPPGGTIKGANVLTF. The CDR3 region has the DNA TGTGCCAGTAGTCCTTACCCCCCGGGAGGGACAATAAAAGGGGCCAACGTCCTGACTTTC.

J is TRBJ1-1 and V is TRBV7-3, with TRBD1 matching over 9 bases. This CDR3 has 14 amino acids. The trim removed 5 bases at V and 11 bases at J, leaving 12 bases unmatched. Germline V lookup: CDR1 SGHTA, CDR2 FQGTGA. The CDR3 region has the DNA TGTGCCAGCAGCCCGGGACAGGGAGCACTTGGGGCTTTCTTT. This gives the protein CASSPGQGALGAFF.

This chain joins TRBV19 and TRBJ1-1; TRBD1 matches 12 bases. Germline lookup yields CDR1 LNHDA and CDR2 SQIVND (reference sequence). CDR3 length: 15 amino acids. Germline trimming cut 5 bases from V and 11 bases from J; bases unmatched to any gene: 12. CDR3 sequence reads: CASSPSGTGGIYAFF. DNA of the CDR3: TGTGCCAGTAGTCCCTCCGGGACAGGGGGCATTTATGCTTTCTTT.

V is TRBV5-5 and J is TRBJ1-3; 7 bases are a match to TRBD1. The V gene end was trimmed by 4 bases and the J gene end by 2 bases; junction bases not matched to a gene: 6. CDR1 is SGHKS and CDR2 is YYEKEE in the germline V gene (reference sequence). This CDR3 is 15 amino acids long. The CDR3 sequence: CASSVPGQTGNTIYF. The CDR3 coding sequence is TGTGCCAGCAGCGTCCCGGGACAGACTGGAAACACCATATATTTT. Full variable domain (rest looked up from reference TRBV5-5 and TRBJ1-3): DAGVTQSPTHLIKTRGQQVTLRCSPISGHKSVSWYQQVLGQGPQFIFQYYEKEERGRGNFPDRFSARQFPNYSSELNVNALLLGDSALYLCASSVPGQTGNTIYFGEGSWLTVV.

The rearrangement uses TRBV29-1 and TRBJ2-7, with 10 bases lining up with TRBD2. The ends lost 7 bases at V and 4 bases at J; junction bases unmatched: 10. CDR3 length equals 14 residues. Germline assignment: CDR1 SQVTM and CDR2 ANQGSEA. CDR3 in amino acids: CSAREAGGLYEQYF. Here the CDR3 DNA reads TGCAGCGCCAGGGAAGCGGGGGGGCTTTACGAGCAGTACTTC.

This clone was observed a few times. The rearrangement uses TRBV5-1 and TRBJ1-2; perhaps TRBD1 as D (6 bases). There are 13 residues in the CDR3. With 5 bases removed from V and 1 base from J, the gap between germline ends came to 9 bases. Germline CDR1 SGHRS, CDR2 YFSETQ. The CDR3 region is CASRPDSNYGYTF. The CDR3 bases are TGCGCCAGCAGACCGGACAGTAACTATGGCTACACCTTC.